One T cell receptor (beta chain) is described in this entry. Its matching antigen is unknown. V was shortened by 2 bases and J by 0 bases, with 17 bases between the two germline ends. The CDR3 has 17 residues. Germline V gene sequence: CDR1 DFQATT, CDR2 SNEGSKA (reference sequence). Sequenced with the Oncomine TCR Beta short-read assay was DNA taken from cultured CD4+ T cells. TCRdb reprocessed the PCR reads with MiXCR, giving one entry per CDR3 protein. This sample yields under 20,000 distinct CDR3 sequences, of which 40% are seen a single time; more than 7% belongs to the top ten. Treatment defined: roughly ten-day PBMC culture with coronavirus spike peptide pools or control peptides (ViraFEST assay). A negative selection step was used to isolate CD4+ T cells once culture had run for around 11 days. The sample is drawn from a study of vaccination and CD4 T cells after COVID-19. As for the study in general: Six males and four females, two Hispanic, made up the convalescents.

This sequence joins TRBV20-1 and TRBJ1-3; no clear D gene. This TCR derives from a human donor who had recovered from COVID-19. The sample in question was CD4+ T cells from blood, cultured in vitro, obtained after SARS-CoV-2 vaccination. The CDR3, as DNA: TGCAGTGCTAGATTGTCAAGTAAAAGGCTCTCTGGAAACACCATATATTTT. Protein: CSARLSSKRLSGNTIYF.